This entry lists 18 T cell receptor beta chains sequenced from one sample in a study of T cells expressing NK-cell markers. From its re-call of the 5' RACE reads, TCRdb lists each CDR3 protein once, without DNA. The sample features fewer than 400,000 distinct CDR3 sequences, with roughly 5.2% in its top ten. Material for sequencing was blood T cells: a sorted CD56 or NKG2C T cell subset, CD4+ or CD8+ T cells, or bulk PBMC T cells (not recorded which). Every receptor here comes from a man aged 18 to 69 in good health.

The chain has TRBV12-3 or TRBV12-4 and TRBJ1-6; TCRdb lists TRBD1, though no DNA is available to test this call. There are 15 residues in the CDR3. The CDR3 reads CASSPQGSYNSPLHF.

The genes are TRBV11-2 and TRBJ2-7; TCRdb's assignment of TRBD1 cannot be checked, as there is no DNA. CDR1 and CDR2 (germline): SGHAT, FQNNGV. This CDR3 region has 17 residues. The CDR3 reads CASSLDTGTASTYEQYF.

The rearrangement joins TRBV19 to TRBJ1-1; TCRdb lists TRBD1, though no DNA is available to test this call. The CDR3 has 15 amino acids. The V gene's germline CDR1 is LNHDA and CDR2 SQIVND (reference sequence). The CDR3 reads CASSITTGLNTEAFF.

The chain's CDR3 is CASTTPIRGGQGPLYQETQYF. This chain uses TRBV23-1 with TRBJ2-5; the TCRdb D gene call, TRBD1, has no DNA to confirm it. TRBV23-1 is given ORF status, its function remaining uncertain. This CDR3 region has 21 residues.

The CDR3 loop reads CASSSLTVLGQFF. The chain is built from TRBV11-2 and TRBJ2-1. CDR3 length: 13 residues. CDR1 and CDR2 (germline): SGHAT, FQNNGV. Variable domain in full (rest from reference TRBV11-2 and TRBJ2-1): EAGVAQSPRYKIIEKRQSVAFWCNPISGHATLYWYQQILGQGPKLLIQFQNNGVVDDSQLPKDRFSAERLKGVDSTLKIQPAKLEDSAVYLCASSSLTVLGQFFGPGTRLTVL.

The rearrangement links TRBV24-1 to TRBJ2-5; TCRdb proposes TRBD1, but this gene call is untestable without DNA. CDR3 length equals 16 residues. Looked up from germline, CDR1 is KGHDR and CDR2 is SFDVKD. CDR3: CATSDPTGTDTGTQYF.

The rearrangement uses TRBV3-1 and TRBJ1-1. The CDR3 covers 16 residues. Germline loops: CDR1 LGHDT, CDR2 YNNKEL (reference sequence). CDR3 protein: CASSQYKTVMNTEAFF.

The chain has TRBV2 and TRBJ2-3; the D gene TCRdb calls, TRBD2, cannot be checked with no DNA. Germline V gene sequence: CDR1 SNHLY, CDR2 FYNNEI. There are 16 residues in the CDR3. CDR3 protein: CASSLVAGVSTDTQYF.

The CDR3 reads CASSPRFKLNYEQYF. V and J are TRBV3-1 and TRBJ2-7; TCRdb outputs TRBD2, but without DNA this stays unchecked. This CDR3 is 15 amino acids long. The germline gives CDR1 LGHDT, CDR2 YNNKEL (reference sequence).

The gene calls are TRBV9 and TRBJ2-1; TCRdb gives TRBD2 as the D gene, but with no DNA this cannot be confirmed. CDR3 length: 17 amino acids. In germline, CDR1 is SGDLS, CDR2 YYNGEE. The CDR3 region is CASSVGALAGSEDEQFF.

The genes are TRBV9 and TRBJ2-3; TCRdb calls TRBD2, which cannot be checked without DNA. The CDR3 covers 16 residues. Germline-derived CDR1 and CDR2 are SGDLS and YYNGEE. This chain's CDR3 is CASSVEVAGGADTQYF.

V usage is TRBV5-5 and J usage is TRBJ2-5. The germline V gene encodes CDR1 SGHKS and CDR2 YYEKEE (reference sequence). The CDR3 length is 14 residues. CDR3 in amino acids: CASSLETSVGTQYF.

The genes are TRBV5-1 and TRBJ2-5; TCRdb designates TRBD2, a call that cannot be tested without DNA. CDR1 and CDR2 from the germline V gene are SGHRS and YFSETQ. The CDR3 extends over 17 amino acids. CDR3 residues: CASSLGAKPGLEETQYF.

The chain carries TRBV4-2 and TRBJ1-2. The CDR3 consists of 16 residues. In germline, CDR1 is LGHNA, CDR2 YNFKEQ. This CDR3 is CASSRDFSGINYGYTF.

CDR3: CASSLRGSTDTQYF. The rearrangement links TRBV7-9 to TRBJ2-3. The CDR3 runs to 14 residues. Looked up from germline, CDR1 is SEHNR and CDR2 is FQNEAQ (reference sequence).

The CDR3 here is CASSTHNNRGSSYNEQFF. The V gene is TRBV2, the J gene TRBJ2-1; TCRdb lists TRBD1, though no DNA is available to test this call. Germline-derived CDR1 and CDR2 are SNHLY and FYNNEI. This CDR3 is built from 18 residues.

The V gene is TRBV6-1, the J gene TRBJ2-2; without DNA, the TCRdb call of TRBD1 cannot be checked. The germline gives CDR1 MNHNS, CDR2 SASEGT. The CDR3 extends over 15 amino acids. CDR3 amino acids: CASRRQGAVTGELFF.

The gene calls are TRBV19 and TRBJ2-5; TCRdb returns TRBD1, unconfirmable since there is no DNA. The CDR3 loop spans 14 amino acids. The germline gives CDR1 LNHDA, CDR2 SQIVND (reference sequence). This CDR3 reads CASSVQGAVETQYF.